The rows below give T cell receptor beta chains drawn from one sample of a study of sequential checkpoint blockade in melanoma. The method was immunoSEQ multiplex PCR; TCRdb's version includes in-frame clones alone and lacks a portion of them. Here the sample spans about 12,000 clones, roughly 81% being singletons. The source material was CD8+ T cells sorted from blood (inferred from file names), sampled from a patient given nivolumab and ipilimumab in sequence. These receptors all stem from a human donor with melanoma. Both conserved end residues are part of each CDR3.

V gene,CDR3 protein
TRBV5-4,CASSLSGSYEAFF
TRBV5-1,CASSSSGEQFF
TRBV7-2,CASSLGLGSTEAFF
TRBV28,CASSYRDRAYEQYF
TRBV9,CASSVERWAYNEQFF
TRBV2,CASMGEGLSSGANVLTF
TRBV27,CASSRDRGYTEAFF
TRBV1,CTSRERTSGRAFEQYF
TRBV27,CASSFSSGVTNEQFF
TRBV21-1,CATRGESTDTQYF
TRBV4-2,CASSQDNRGHTEAFF
TRBV7-9,CASSPFPGELFF
TRBV19,CASTGLAGADTQYF
TRBV10-3,CAISYRGDYGYTF
TRBV28,CASSISYEQYF
TRBV6-5,CASRRTGRNNEQFF
TRBV13,CASSGHGLAGYEQFF
TRBV4-2,CASSQDPTGLAGENEQFF
TRBV28,CASRDYSYEQYF
TRBV5-6,CASSLGAGELFF
TRBV19,CASSPGQGPYEQYF
TRBV5-6,CASSPYPGAPVVEQYF
TRBV6-4,CASSDSLLGSGNYNEQFF
TRBV28,CASSPLPGQGVNEQFF
TRBV11-1,CASSLEVGPYEQYF
TRBV6-1,CASKVAGSHDEQYF
TRBV27,CASSLAGGAYNEQFF
TRBV5-8,CASRSLGASVYEQYF
TRBV7-9,CASSSSINIQYF
TRBV4-1,CASSPPGLASNNEQFF
TRBV2,CASSDRTSYEQYF
TRBV29-1,CSVELPGTSGRIPYEQYF
TRBV4-2,CASSQELGLYNEQFF
TRBV30,CAWSLGTGTPEQYF
TRBV28,CASSSPGGEAFF
TRBV5-1,CASSPSRGMNTGELFF
TRBV4-1,CASSQGDRNYGYTF
TRBV11-2,CASSFGDRPTYEQYF
TRBV5-4,CAGSAGSYEQYF
TRBV28,CASSPRDRGLRAQPQHF
TRBV7-9,CASSPSGQGGGRYGYTF
TRBV7-3,CASSRLAGGPYNEQFF
TRBV4-1,CASSQLAGPYEQYF
TRBV2,CASSEDHRGLYGYTF
TRBV4-2,CASSLWGGPEQYF
TRBV10-1,CASSGDNRGYEQYF
TRBV5-1,CASSPEGSGGYNEQFF
TRBV28,CASSLYGGNTEAFF
TRBV27,CASSLSGDRYGYTF
TRBV5-8,CASSYRGRNQPQHF
TRBV18,CASSSRLAGGPHNEQFF